These 10 T cell receptor beta chains were sequenced from one sample in a study of blood T cell repertoires in COVID-19. Sequencing used immunoSEQ multiplex PCR; TCRdb keeps in-frame clones, though not all of them. Among about 52,000 clones listed, around 84% were seen once. The sequenced sample was peripheral blood. The receptors were gathered from a man in his 70s with acute or convalescent COVID-19.

The gene calls are TRBV7-9 and TRBJ2-7, with D hard to call. The germline V gene has CDR1 SEHNR and CDR2 FQNEAQ (reference sequence). Deletions cut 5 bases from V and 3 bases from J, with 8 bases between. The CDR3 extends over 12 amino acids. CDR3 in DNA: TGTGCCAGCAGCCTCGTCCTCTACGAGCAGTACTTC. Encoded protein: CASSLVLYEQYF.

The chain employs TRBV6-2 or TRBV6-3 and TRBJ1-6; no clear D. CDR1 MNHEY and CDR2 SVGEGT come from the germline V gene. There are 13 residues in the CDR3. V lost 1 base and J 10 bases, leaving 8 bases between the germline ends. The CDR3 region is CASSYLGESPLHF. The CDR3 DNA follows: TGTGCCAGCAGTTACTTGGGCGAATCACCCCTCCACTTT.

The chain couples TRBV28 to TRBJ1-5, with 7 nucleotides matching TRBD1. V lost 5 bases and J lost 4; bases outside the gene matches: 5. From germline, CDR1 is MDHEN and CDR2 SYDVKM. The CDR3 runs 14 residues. The CDR3 region has the DNA TGTGCCAGCAGTATGGACAGGCCTAATCAGCCCCAGCATTTT. Amino acid sequence: CASSMDRPNQPQHF.

V gene TRBV4-1 combines with J gene TRBJ2-5; 7 bases match TRBD1. The CDR3 spans 14 residues. The germline V gene has CDR1 MGHRA and CDR2 YSYEKL. V shed 1 base and J 5 bases; nucleotides not matched to a gene: 4. In nucleotides, the CDR3 is TGCGCCAGCAGCCAAGGAGGGGGCATGGAGACCCAGTACTTC. Translating it yields CASSQGGGMETQYF.

This clone was seen once. The chain employs TRBV5-1 and TRBJ2-7; 8 bases are shared with TRBD1. This CDR3 spans 13 amino acids. Germline-derived CDR1 and CDR2 are SGHRS and YFSETQ. Losses at the gene ends were 4 bases for V and 3 bases for J; bases not matched to a gene: 3. CDR3 nucleotide sequence: TGCGCCAGCAGCCGGGACAGGCACTACGAGCAGTACTTC. Translated, it gives CASSRDRHYEQYF. The entire variable domain, with the rest obtained from reference TRBV5-1 and TRBJ2-7, is as follows: KAGVTQTPRYLIKTRGQQVTLSCSPISGHRSVSWYQQTPGQGLQFLFEYFSETQRNKGNFPGRFSGRQFSNSRSEMNVSTLELGDSALYLCASSRDRHYEQYFGPGTRLTVT.

V and J are TRBV25-1 and TRBJ1-1; D uncertain. V was pared by 1 base and J by 1 base, with 13 bases between. This CDR3 has 16 amino acids. Germline CDR1 and CDR2: MGHDK and SYGVNS. The CDR3 nucleotides are TGTGCCAGCAGTGAATTCCGAATCGCCAGGAACACTGAAGCTTTCTTT. This sequence encodes CASSEFRIARNTEAFF.

Here the CDR3 DNA reads TGTGCCACCAGTGATACCGGGACAGGGGCCTACAATGAGCAGTTCTTC. It specifies CATSDTGTGAYNEQFF. The chain couples TRBV24-1 to TRBJ2-1; 10 nucleotides agree with TRBD1. This CDR3 is 16 amino acids long. J was trimmed by 2 bases and V by 3 bases; bases with no gene match: 3. CDR1 KGHDR and CDR2 SFDVKD come from the germline V gene.

The chain employs TRBV19 and TRBJ2-5; D call uncertain. The germline V and J ends were trimmed by 5 bases and 5 bases, with 6 bases remaining between them. Germline V gives CDR1 LNHDA, CDR2 SQIVND (reference sequence). The CDR3 loop spans 11 amino acids. The CDR3 bases are TGTGCCAGTAGTCTCGGGGAGACCCAGTACTTC. The encoded protein is CASSLGETQYF.

The chain recombines TRBV5-1 with TRBJ2-3; D might be TRBD1 (6 bases). V gave up 7 bases and J gave up 6 bases, with 15 bases separating them. CDR3 length equals 13 residues. The germline gives CDR1 SGHRS, CDR2 YFSETQ. The CDR3 DNA reads TGCGCCAGCCTTTCCGAGGGGGTGGATACGCAGTATTTT. This sequence encodes CASLSEGVDTQYF.

The rearrangement joins TRBV6-5 to TRBJ2-1, with D maybe TRBD2 (5 bases). Deletions cut 0 bases from V and 7 bases from J, with 13 bases between. Germline CDR1 MNHEY, CDR2 SVGAGI. There are 15 residues in the CDR3. The DNA of the CDR3 is TGTGCCAGCAGTTACTCGATACTTAGGAGGAATGAGCAGTTCTTC. Its translation: CASSYSILRRNEQFF.